The 27 T cell receptor beta chains in this list originate from one sample, sequenced in a study of cytomegalovirus exposure and HLA in healthy donors. Vbeta (60) and Jbeta (13) primers were used in the PCR. Measured with immunoSEQ multiplex PCR; TCRdb has only the in-frame clones, and not every one. This sample yields over 100,000 clones, of which roughly three fifths are seen a single time; approximately 4.3% belongs to the top ten. Source material: PBMCs. Receptors originate from a human donor in good health.

V usage is TRBV27 and J usage is TRBJ2-1; TRBD2 aligns across 7 bases. V lost 2 bases and J lost 2; bases outside the gene matches: 3. CDR1 is MNHEY, CDR2 SMNVEV, per germline (reference sequence). The CDR3 is made up of 15 amino acids. CDR3 coding DNA: TGTGCCAGCAGTTTACTAGCGGAAACCTACAATGAGCAGTTCTTC. Translated: CASSLLAETYNEQFF.

The sample holds one count of this clone. V and J are TRBV6-4 and TRBJ2-3, with D possibly TRBD2 on 6 matching bases. Germline V gene lookup returns CDR1 MRHNA and CDR2 SNTAGT. The CDR3 is made up of 15 amino acids. V lost 7 bases, J lost 2 bases, and 16 bases lay in between. As DNA, the CDR3 is TGTGCCAGCAAGGCTACCTGGACTAACACAGATACGCAGTATTTT. It is translated as CASKATWTNTDTQYF.

The chain uses TRBV4-2 and TRBJ2-3, with a weak D call TRBD2 (6 bases). CDR3 length equals 17 residues. V was clipped by 0 bases and J by 0 bases, with 13 bases between them. The germline V gene encodes CDR1 LGHNA and CDR2 YNFKEQ. CDR3 nucleotide sequence: TGTGCCAGCAGCCAAGATTGGGACTCGGATAGCACAGATACGCAGTATTTT. Translated, it gives CASSQDWDSDSTDTQYF.

The chain joins TRBV28 to TRBJ2-2, with unresolved D. This CDR3 contains 12 residues. V was shortened by 2 bases and J by 6 bases, with 4 bases between the two germline ends. Germline assignment: CDR1 MDHEN and CDR2 SYDVKM. The CDR3 nucleotides are TGTGCCAGCAGTTTACTTTCCGGGGAGCTGTTTTTT. This translates into CASSLLSGELFF.

This clone has only a few counts. The gene calls are TRBV4-1 and TRBJ1-5; TRBD1 aligns across 10 bases. This CDR3 comprises 15 residues. Germline values: CDR1 MGHRA, CDR2 YSYEKL. V lost 3 bases and J lost 5; bases outside the gene matches: 4. As DNA, the CDR3 is TGCGCCAGCAGCCAGGGGACAGGGGCCCATCAGCCCCAGCATTTT. Its protein product is CASSQGTGAHQPQHF.

This clone was detected only a few times. This sequence joins TRBV2 and TRBJ1-1; 7 bases match TRBD1. CDR1 is SNHLY and CDR2 is FYNNEI in the germline V gene. After removal of 3 bases from V and 10 bases from J, the junction contained 14 bases not matched to a gene. The CDR3 covers 15 residues. CDR3 in amino acids: CASSDIGRGLWVAFF. The CDR3 DNA follows: TGTGCCAGCAGTGACATAGGAAGGGGGCTTTGGGTAGCTTTCTTT. The complete variable domain, with remaining parts taken from reference TRBV2 and TRBJ1-1, reads EPEVTQTPSHQVTQMGQEVILRCVPISNHLYFYWYRQILGQKVEFLVSFYNNEISEKSEIFDDQFSVERPDGSNFTLKIRSTKLEDSAMYFCASSDIGRGLWVAFFGQGTRLTVV.

This clone has a single count. The chain employs TRBV7-3 and TRBJ2-3; TRBD2 is a possible D gene (6 bases). Germline values: CDR1 SGHTA, CDR2 FQGTGA. V was shortened by 6 bases and J by 0 bases, with 7 bases between the two germline ends. The CDR3 extends over 13 amino acids. The CDR3 sequence is CASSSGSTDTQYF. CDR3 DNA sequence: TGTGCCAGCAGTAGCGGAAGCACAGATACGCAGTATTTT.

This clone has more than one count but fewer than ten. The J gene is TRBJ1-5, the V gene TRBV19; no firm D call. The CDR3 is made up of 13 amino acids. Germline CDR1 is LNHDA and CDR2 is SQIVND (reference sequence). The ends were cut back, 7 bases at V and 0 bases at J, with 7 bases in the middle. CDR3 region: CASNQYSNQPQHF. CDR3 DNA sequence: TGTGCCAGTAACCAGTATAGCAATCAGCCCCAGCATTTT.

The chain links TRBV4-2 to TRBJ2-7; possibly TRBD2 for D (5 bases). Trimming removed 8 bases at V and 1 base at J, with 15 bases between. There are 14 residues in the CDR3. CDR1 and CDR2 (germline): LGHNA, YNFKEQ. For the CDR3, the DNA is TGTGCCAGCGGCAATCCGGGAATTTCCTACGAGCAGTACTTC. As protein: CASGNPGISYEQYF.

The chain couples TRBV5-5 to TRBJ2-7; possibly TRBD2 for D (5 bases). The CDR3 runs to 14 residues. CDR1 is SGHKS and CDR2 is YYEKEE in the germline V gene (reference sequence). V lost 0 bases, J lost 0 bases, and 7 bases lay in between. The CDR3 region has the DNA TGTGCCAGCAGCTTGGTGGGGAGCTCCTACGAGCAGTACTTC. Its protein is CASSLVGSSYEQYF.

The CDR3 protein is CASSRNQPGNEQFF. The CDR3 DNA sequence: TGTGCCAGCAGCCGCAACCAGCCGGGCAATGAGCAGTTCTTC. V is TRBV5-8 and J is TRBJ2-1; D not certain. Between the trimmed V and J ends, which lost 4 bases and 6 bases, there was a span of 14 bases. Germline V gene data show CDR1 as SGHTS and CDR2 as YDEGEE. The CDR3 covers 14 residues.

The rearrangement uses TRBV6-5 and TRBJ2-1; 9 nucleotides align to TRBD2. The CDR3 spans 15 residues. Per germline, CDR1 MNHEY and CDR2 SVGAGI. V was pared by 6 bases and J by 8 bases, with 11 bases of the junction left unmatched. CDR3 DNA sequence: TGTGCCAGCAGACTCAAGGGACTAGCCTCCCATGAGCAGTTCTTC. Translation gives CASRLKGLASHEQFF.

The chain recombines TRBV29-1 with TRBJ1-1, with 8 bases matching TRBD1. Per germline, CDR1 SQVTM and CDR2 ANQGSEA. V shed 7 bases and J 6 bases; nucleotides not matched to a gene: 13. The CDR3 is 14 residues long. Written as DNA, the CDR3 is TGCAGCGCCAAAAGACAGGGGTCGATTTCTGAAGCTTTCTTT. Its protein is CSAKRQGSISEAFF.

The chain carries TRBV27 and TRBJ2-1, with TRBD2 identical over 8 bases. Unmatched junction bases numbered 11, after V lost 2 bases and J lost 8 bases. Germline V gene sequence: CDR1 MNHEY, CDR2 SMNVEV (reference sequence). CDR3 size: 16 residues. The DNA of the CDR3 is TGTGCCAGCAGTTTACAGGGCCGGGCGCGGGGGGATGAGCAGTTCTTC. Encoded protein: CASSLQGRARGDEQFF.

This chain uses TRBV2 with TRBJ2-7, with 12 nucleotides matching TRBD1. The trim removed 9 bases at V and 3 bases at J, leaving 3 bases unmatched. Germline CDR1 SNHLY, CDR2 FYNNEI. The CDR3 extends over 13 amino acids. The CDR3 nucleotides are TGTGCCAGTGGGACAGGGGGCGGCTACGAGCAGTACTTC. Amino acids: CASGTGGGYEQYF.

On this clone: Additional DNA sequences in this sample encode the identical CDR3. The V call is TRBV27, the J call TRBJ1-2; 8 bases agree with TRBD1. Germline loops: CDR1 MNHEY, CDR2 SMNVEV (reference sequence). There are 13 residues in the CDR3. J gave up 5 bases and V 2 bases, and 1 base lay outside the gene matches. Here the CDR3 DNA reads TGTGCCAGCAGTTTAGGACAGGGTTATGGCTACACCTTC. This sequence encodes CASSLGQGYGYTF.

The sample holds one count of this clone. The chain couples TRBV5-6 to TRBJ2-7; weak D call: TRBD1 (6 bases). CDR1 and CDR2 (germline): SGHDT, YYEEEE. This CDR3 is built from 17 residues. V lost 2 bases and J lost 0, with 18 bases in between. As DNA, the CDR3 is TGTGCCAGCAGCTTATTTCGCGCTAGGACAGTCTCCTACGAGCAGTACTTC. Residues: CASSLFRARTVSYEQYF.

The chain joins TRBV15 to TRBJ2-7; D is ambiguous. Germline assignment: CDR1 LNHNV and CDR2 YYDKDF (reference sequence). V lost 0 bases, J lost 6 bases, and 12 bases lay in between. This CDR3 has 14 amino acids. CDR3 sequence: CATSRDPANGEQYF. The DNA for the CDR3 is TGTGCCACCAGCAGAGATCCAGCGAACGGCGAGCAGTACTTC.

V gene TRBV29-1 combines with J gene TRBJ2-7; D perhaps matches TRBD2 (5 bases). Germline CDR1 and CDR2: SQVTM and ANQGSEA. The V end lost 5 bases, the J end lost 3 bases, and 14 bases lay between the germline ends. This CDR3 region has 13 residues. The CDR3 sequence: CSVSVTRGYEQYF. The CDR3 DNA follows: TGCAGCGTTTCAGTAACTAGAGGCTACGAGCAGTACTTC.

V and J are TRBV30 and TRBJ2-7; 10 positions agree with TRBD1. There are 14 residues in the CDR3. CDR1 GTSNPN and CDR2 SVGIG come from the germline V gene (reference sequence). V gave up 2 bases and J gave up 7 bases; unmatched junction bases: 8. This chain's CDR3 is CAWSKGQGIWEQYF. In nucleotides, the CDR3 is TGTGCCTGGAGTAAGGGACAGGGGATCTGGGAGCAGTACTTC.

The chain joins TRBV19 to TRBJ2-1; D not resolved. The germline V gene encodes CDR1 LNHDA and CDR2 SQIVND (reference sequence). The CDR3 has 12 residues. Trimming removed 0 bases at V and 9 bases at J, with 6 bases between. CDR3 in amino acids: CASSIDGAEQFF. The CDR3 DNA reads as TGTGCCAGTAGTATAGACGGTGCTGAGCAGTTCTTC.

The rearrangement uses TRBV27 and TRBJ2-3, with 7 nucleotides matching TRBD2. The CDR3 has 14 amino acids. The V gene's germline CDR1 is MNHEY and CDR2 SMNVEV (reference sequence). V was clipped by 2 bases and J by 4 bases; unmatched bases: 3. For the CDR3, the DNA is TGTGCCAGCAGTTTACGTCGGGAGGCAGATACGCAGTATTTT. Amino acids: CASSLRREADTQYF.

This clone appeared once. The V gene is TRBV27, the J gene TRBJ2-7; a possible D gene is TRBD2 (7 bases). Trimming cost V 6 bases and J 2 bases, with 20 bases left between them. Per the germline V gene, CDR1 is MNHEY and CDR2 is SMNVEV (reference sequence). The CDR3 has 16 amino acids. The CDR3 DNA follows: TGTGCCAGCAGCTCAAACACGAGGGGGGGGCCCTACGAGCAGTACTTC. This translates into CASSSNTRGGPYEQYF.

Turning to this clone: Sequence at one end of the junction differs from germline and may be a read error. The chain combines TRBV7-7 with TRBJ2-3; D unresolved. The CDR3 has 14 amino acids. Germline assignment: CDR1 SSHAT and CDR2 FNYEAQ (reference sequence). The DNA for the CDR3 is TGTGCTAGCAGCCCAGCAGGCGGCACAGATACGCAGTATTTT. Translating gives CASSPAGGTDTQYF.

V and J are TRBV30 and TRBJ2-5; D possibly corresponds to TRBD2 (5 bases). This CDR3 spans 14 amino acids. CDR1 is GTSNPN, CDR2 SVGIG, per germline (reference sequence). Trimming removed 0 bases from V and 1 base from J, with 9 bases in between. CDR3: CAWSVWRSQETQYF. The CDR3 bases are TGTGCCTGGAGTGTCTGGAGGAGCCAAGAGACCCAGTACTTC. The full variable domain, rest sourced from reference TRBV30 and TRBJ2-5, is SQTIHQWPATLVQPVGSPLSLECTVEGTSNPNLYWYRQAAGRGLQLLFYSVGIGQISSEVPQNLSASRPQDRQFILSSKKLLLSDSGFYLCAWSVWRSQETQYFGPGTRLLVL.

The CDR3 DNA follows: TGTGCCAGCAGCTTAGTAAGAGCTGAAGCTTTCTTT. Translated: CASSLVRAEAFF. The rearrangement joins TRBV7-9 to TRBJ1-1; no reliable D call. CDR1 is SEHNR, CDR2 FQNEAQ, per germline (reference sequence). V gave up 1 base and J gave up 6 bases, with 6 bases separating them. The CDR3 is 12 amino acids.

The chain has TRBV27 and TRBJ2-7; TRBD1 matches at 8 bases. The trim removed 9 bases at V and 4 bases at J, leaving 14 bases unmatched. The CDR3 has 15 amino acids. Germline V gene lookup returns CDR1 MNHEY and CDR2 SMNVEV (reference sequence). CDR3 protein: CASTRTGINSYEQYF. The CDR3 DNA reads as TGTGCCAGTACCAGGACAGGGATTAACTCTTACGAGCAGTACTTC.